This T cell receptor (beta chain) was found in a study of graft-versus-host responses after intestinal transplantation. Study at large: Induction with anti-thymocyte globulin, then tacrolimus and steroids for roughly three years, was given to all recipients.

TCRdb's copy holds only in-frame clones and misses some; the assay was immunoSEQ multiplex PCR. The top ten clones hold around 0.35% of a sample with tens of thousands of clones, about 88% of them seen once. As for this clone: Its matching antigen is unknown.

Findings and limits, study-wide: Individuals who had graft-donor T cell macrochimerism had allografts that showed high graft-versus-host to host-versus-graft clonal ratios.

The CDR3 is made up of 15 amino acids. The specimen was unstimulated CD4+ T cells sorted from spleen or lymph node cells, collected before intestinal transplant. This receptor was identified in a human donor who received an intestinal transplant. The rearrangement joins TRBV21-1 to TRBJ2-1; the table assigns TRBD2, which was not confirmed against the DNA. TRBV21-1 is labeled a pseudogene. The CDR3, as DNA: TGTGCCAGCAGCAAAGTACCGGGGGACTGGGATGAGCAGTTCTTC. Amino acid sequence: CASSKVPGDWDEQFF.